Below, 26 T cell receptor beta chains from the same sample are listed, as sequenced in a study of T cell responses to AZD1222 COVID-19 vaccine. Measured with immunoSEQ multiplex PCR; TCRdb has only the in-frame clones, and not every one. Of under 150,000 clones listed, roughly 90% are singletons. This specimen was peripheral blood, taken 28 days after the second AZD1222 dose. The receptors were gathered from an adult who received the AZD1222 COVID-19 vaccine.

The rearrangement links TRBV19 to TRBJ1-6; 7 bases align to TRBD1. V dropped 1 base and J dropped 7; count of bases not matched to a gene: 4. The germline V gene encodes CDR1 LNHDA and CDR2 SQIVND (reference sequence). The CDR3 totals 15 residues. The CDR3 reads CASSIGPGGNSPLHF. In nucleotides, the CDR3 is TGTGCCAGTAGTATAGGCCCAGGGGGAAATTCACCCCTCCACTTT.

The V and J genes are TRBV4-1 and TRBJ2-7; perhaps TRBD2 as D (7 bases). CDR1 MGHRA and CDR2 YSYEKL come from the germline V gene. The CDR3 has 17 amino acids. Deletions cut 0 bases from V and 3 bases from J, with 18 bases between. CDR3 DNA sequence: TGCGCCAGCAGCCAAGATTGGGGGCGGGACTATAGCTACGAGCAGTACTTC. It encodes CASSQDWGRDYSYEQYF.

The V gene is TRBV3-1 (or the pseudogene TRBV3-2), the J gene TRBJ2-5, with 10 nucleotides matching TRBD2. There are 16 residues in the CDR3. The germline V gene has CDR1 LGHDT and CDR2 YNNKEL (reference sequence). J was trimmed by 3 bases and V by 3 bases; bases with no gene match: 7. The DNA for the CDR3 is TGTGCCAGCAGCCACTCCCAGCTAGCGGGAGAAGAGACCCAGTACTTC. Encoded protein: CASSHSQLAGEETQYF.

This chain uses TRBV11-1 with TRBJ2-3, with D uncertain. V was cut by 4 bases and J by 0 bases, with 8 bases left in between. Germline V gene data show CDR1 as SGHAT and CDR2 as FQDESV (reference sequence). The CDR3 consists of 14 residues. The DNA for the CDR3 is TGTGCCAGCAGCTCCTTTGCCAGCACAGATACGCAGTATTTT. This codes for CASSSFASTDTQYF.

This clone is a singleton in its sample. CDR3 in DNA: TGTGCCAGCAGCTTTGGGTACGGCTCCTATAATTCACCCCTCCACTTT. It translates to CASSFGYGSYNSPLHF. The chain carries TRBV5-4 and TRBJ1-6, with no clear D. V lost 2 bases to trimming and J lost 0 bases, with 9 bases between them. There are 16 residues in the CDR3. Germline lookup yields CDR1 SGHNT and CDR2 YYREEE (reference sequence). Together with reference TRBV5-4 and TRBJ1-6, the CDR3 gives the full variable domain: ETGVTQSPTHLIKTRGQQVTLRCSSQSGHNTVSWYQQALGQGPQFIFQYYREEENGRGNFPPRFSGLQFPNYSSELNVNALELDDSALYLCASSFGYGSYNSPLHFGNGTRLTVT.

The V call is TRBV30, the J call TRBJ1-5; possibly TRBD1 for D (5 bases). Trimming shortened V by 1 base and J by 6 bases, and 10 bases separated the two germline ends. The CDR3 has 13 amino acids. The germline V gene has CDR1 GTSNPN and CDR2 SVGIG (reference sequence). The CDR3, as DNA: TGTGCCTGGAGTGGGGGCCCCGCTCAGCCCCAGCATTTT. This translates into CAWSGGPAQPQHF.

The chain is built from TRBV11-1 and TRBJ1-1; D gene uncertain. The CDR3 length is 13 residues. Per the germline V gene, CDR1 is SGHAT and CDR2 is FQDESV (reference sequence). V gave up 3 bases and J gave up 3 bases, with 8 bases separating them. CDR3 sequence reads: CASSFPGDTEAFF. CDR3 nucleotides: TGTGCCAGCAGCTTTCCCGGGGACACTGAAGCTTTCTTT.

The sample holds one count of this clone. This sequence joins TRBV5-1 and TRBJ1-1; D possibly corresponds to TRBD1 (5 bases). Trimming cost V 4 bases and J 1 base, with 8 bases left between them. CDR3 length equals 13 residues. Germline loops: CDR1 SGHRS, CDR2 YFSETQ. The CDR3 reads CASSGGWNTEAFF. The CDR3 nucleotides read TGCGCCAGCAGCGGGGGGTGGAACACTGAAGCTTTCTTT.

The V and J genes are TRBV10-3 and TRBJ2-5; possibly TRBD1 or TRBD2 for D (6 bases each). The germline gives CDR1 ENHRY, CDR2 SYGVKD. V lost 3 bases, J lost 5 bases, and 10 bases lay in between. CDR3 length: 13 residues. This CDR3 reads CAISDMGGETQYF. The CDR3 DNA is TGTGCCATCAGTGACATGGGGGGCGAGACCCAGTACTTC.

V is TRBV6-6 and J is TRBJ1-4, with 8 bases identical to TRBD1. The junction had 3 bases not matched to a gene; V was cut back by 6 bases and J by 3 bases. Germline V CDR1 and CDR2: MNHNY, SVGAGI (reference sequence). This CDR3 has 14 amino acids. CDR3 in amino acids: CASRDRESNEKLFF. As DNA, the CDR3 is TGTGCCAGCAGGGACAGGGAATCTAATGAAAAACTGTTTTTT.

This clone has only one observation. CDR3 in amino acids: CATLRGGGNEKLFF. The CDR3 DNA reads as TGTGCCACCCTACGGGGGGGTGGGAATGAAAAACTGTTTTTT. The genes are TRBV28 and TRBJ1-4; a weak D match, TRBD1 (5 bases). Deletions cut 10 bases from V and 5 bases from J, with 17 bases between. Germline loops: CDR1 MDHEN, CDR2 SYDVKM. This CDR3 has 14 amino acids.

The table lists this clone with a count of one. J is TRBJ1-6 and V is TRBV4-1; 7 bases map to TRBD1. The CDR3 loop spans 17 amino acids. J was trimmed by 1 base and V by 4 bases; bases with no gene match: 7. From germline, CDR1 is MGHRA and CDR2 YSYEKL. CDR3 sequence (DNA): TGCGCCAGCAGCCTCCGGACAGGTGCATCCTATAATTCACCCCTCCACTTT. Translation: CASSLRTGASYNSPLHF.

The V and J genes are TRBV6-5 and TRBJ2-5; D ambiguous. Trimming shortened V by 2 bases and J by 4 bases, and 17 bases separated the two germline ends. Germline loops: CDR1 MNHEY, CDR2 SVGAGI. CDR3 size: 16 residues. The DNA of the CDR3 is TGTGCCAGCAGTTACGGCCCCCGGAGCGCAGGAGAGACCCAGTACTTC. Its protein is CASSYGPRSAGETQYF.

The chain has TRBV19 and TRBJ2-1; D is possibly TRBD1 (6 bases). The V gene lost 3 bases and the J gene lost 5 bases, with 17 bases spanning the gap. The CDR3 is 16 amino acids. Germline CDR1 and CDR2: LNHDA and SQIVND (reference sequence). The chain's CDR3 is CASSIWGPPRDNEQFF. Written as DNA, the CDR3 is TGTGCCAGTAGTATTTGGGGGCCCCCACGGGACAATGAGCAGTTCTTC. The whole variable domain, remainder taken from reference TRBV19 and TRBJ2-1, is DGGITQSPKYLFRKEGQNVTLSCEQNLNHDAMYWYRQDPGQGLRLIYYSQIVNDFQKGDIAEGYSVSREKKESFPLTVTSAQKNPTAFYLCASSIWGPPRDNEQFFGPGTRLTVL.

The rearrangement uses TRBV3-1 (or the pseudogene TRBV3-2) and TRBJ1-3; no clear D gene. CDR3 size: 13 residues. The germline V gene has CDR1 LGHDT and CDR2 YNNKEL (reference sequence). V lost 0 bases and J 9 bases, leaving 9 bases between the germline ends. This CDR3 is CASSQDLVGTIYF. CDR3 sequence (DNA): TGTGCCAGCAGCCAAGATCTGGTCGGCACCATATATTTT.

V gene TRBV5-5 combines with J gene TRBJ1-5; the D is unclear. The CDR3 sequence is 16 residues long. Trimming shortened V by 3 bases and J by 0 bases, and 13 bases separated the two germline ends. Germline V gene data show CDR1 as SGHKS and CDR2 as YYEKEE (reference sequence). CDR3 region: CASSSGSEYSNQPQHF. For the CDR3, the DNA is TGTGCCAGCAGCTCTGGGTCGGAATATAGCAATCAGCCCCAGCATTTT.

CDR3: CASSVGLGLSEAFF. The CDR3 coding sequence is TGTGCCAGCAGCGTAGGGTTGGGGCTGTCTGAAGCTTTCTTT. The chain employs TRBV9 and TRBJ1-1, with D tentatively TRBD1 (5 bases). The length of the CDR3 is 14 residues. Germline loops: CDR1 SGDLS, CDR2 YYNGEE. Trimming shortened V by 0 bases and J by 6 bases, and 12 bases separated the two germline ends.

This clone appeared once. The chain has TRBV18 and TRBJ1-4; D perhaps matches TRBD1 (6 bases). V lost 1 base to trimming and J lost 8 bases, with 11 bases between them. This CDR3 spans 14 amino acids. Germline lookup yields CDR1 KGHSH and CDR2 LQKENI. The CDR3 sequence: CASSPQGGSEKLFF. The CDR3 region has the DNA TGTGCCAGCTCACCACAGGGGGGGAGCGAAAAACTGTTTTTT.

The chain links TRBV5-4 to TRBJ1-1; perhaps TRBD1 as D (6 bases). V was trimmed by 3 bases and J by 4 bases, leaving 13 bases between them. The CDR3 extends over 14 amino acids. The germline gives CDR1 SGHNT, CDR2 YYREEE (reference sequence). The CDR3, as DNA: TGTGCCAGCAGCTCGAACCTAGGGGGCACTGAAGCTTTCTTT. Protein: CASSSNLGGTEAFF.

This sequence joins TRBV24-1 and TRBJ1-5, with D possibly being TRBD1 (6 bases). The length of the CDR3 is 15 residues. Per the germline V gene, CDR1 is KGHDR and CDR2 is SFDVKD. The V and J ends lost 7 bases and 2 bases respectively, with 14 bases between them. DNA for the CDR3: TGTGCCACCAGAGGCACCCGGACAGGCAATCAGCCCCAGCATTTT. Encoded protein: CATRGTRTGNQPQHF.

This sequence joins TRBV6-2 or TRBV6-3 and TRBJ1-1; 7 bases fit TRBD1. J was trimmed by 7 bases and V by 2 bases; bases with no gene match: 4. CDR1 and CDR2 from the germline V gene are MNHEY and SVGEGT. The CDR3 sequence is 13 residues long. This CDR3 reads CASSYGGQVEAFF. The CDR3 bases are TGTGCCAGCAGTTACGGCGGACAGGTTGAAGCTTTCTTT.

This chain uses TRBV6-6 with TRBJ1-2; 8 bases match TRBD1. This CDR3 contains 13 residues. Trimming removed 7 bases from V and 2 bases from J; junction bases left unmatched: 3. CDR1 is MNHNY and CDR2 is SVGAGI in the germline V gene (reference sequence). This CDR3 is CASTRTGNYGYTF. In nucleotides, the CDR3 is TGTGCCAGCACCCGGACAGGGAACTATGGCTACACCTTC.

V gene TRBV6-6 combines with J gene TRBJ2-7; 8 bases map to TRBD2. V shed 3 bases and J 1 base; nucleotides not matched to a gene: 8. The CDR3 extends over 16 amino acids. Germline V gives CDR1 MNHNY, CDR2 SVGAGI (reference sequence). DNA of the CDR3: TGTGCCAGCAGTTATCCTATAGCGGGGCGGTCCTACGAGCAGTACTTC. It translates to CASSYPIAGRSYEQYF.

The chain is built from TRBV6-5 and TRBJ2-7, with 7 bases that match TRBD1. V shed 5 bases, J shed 4 bases, and the junction held 11 bases outside the gene matches. CDR1 and CDR2 from the germline V gene are MNHEY and SVGAGI. This CDR3 has 15 residues. The CDR3 nucleotides read TGTGCCAGCAGTCAACGACAGGGCGGGCTTTACGAGCAGTACTTC. As protein: CASSQRQGGLYEQYF.

The CDR3 is CASSLGRVREKLFF. The CDR3 DNA is TGCGCCAGCAGCCTAGGTAGAGTCAGGGAAAAACTGTTTTTT. The chain employs TRBV5-1 and TRBJ1-4, with D unresolved. Germline-derived CDR1 and CDR2 are SGHRS and YFSETQ. CDR3 length equals 14 residues. V gave up 4 bases and J gave up 8 bases, with 15 bases separating them. The whole variable domain, filled in from reference TRBV5-1 and TRBJ1-4, reads KAGVTQTPRYLIKTRGQQVTLSCSPISGHRSVSWYQQTPGQGLQFLFEYFSETQRNKGNFPGRFSGRQFSNSRSEMNVSTLELGDSALYLCASSLGRVREKLFFGSGTQLSVL.

This rearrangement joins TRBV9 to TRBJ2-5; 14 bases map to TRBD2. This CDR3 is 16 amino acids long. The V segment lost 4 bases and the J segment 2 bases; nucleotides outside the gene matches: 4. The V gene's germline CDR1 is SGDLS and CDR2 YYNGEE. This CDR3 is CASSLGLAGEQETQYF. The CDR3 region has the DNA TGTGCCAGCAGCCTGGGACTAGCGGGGGAACAAGAGACCCAGTACTTC.